Here is one TCR beta chain with its context. No antigen is known for it. TCRdb recomputed calls from the 5' RACE reads with MiXCR, one row per CDR3 protein. The sample lists hundreds of thousands of distinct CDR3 sequences, 20% to 25% seen once, with about 8.2% in the top ten. This entry comes from a study of T-cell memory formation after mild COVID-19. Study-level points and caveats: Nothing confirmed that second-wave clones peaking on day 37 were specific for SARS-CoV-2.

There are 17 residues in the CDR3. Germline V lookup: CDR1 LGHDT, CDR2 YNNKEL (reference sequence). V gave up 1 base and J gave up 0 bases, with 13 bases separating them. The specimen was PBMCs or a T cell subset sorted from them (not recorded which). V and J are TRBV3-1 and TRBJ1-3, with D perhaps TRBD1 (6 bases). The source of this sequence is an adult woman who had mild COVID-19 (a few samples of this study predate the infection). Cell type and time point are not known. In DNA form, the CDR3 reads TGTGCCAGCAGCCAAGCTACAGGGCTCTCCTCTGGAAACACCATATATTTT. Translated: CASSQATGLSSGNTIYF.